The T cell receptor beta chain described here comes from a study of shared clonotypes between healthy human individuals. Method: immunoSEQ multiplex PCR; TCRdb's copy keeps in-frame clones and lacks some. The sample has about 2.4 million clones, approximately 90% seen once. The CDR3 contains 14 residues. Unmatched junction bases numbered 5, after V lost 4 bases and J lost 4 bases. The germline V gene has CDR1 SGHDT and CDR2 YYEEEE. This rearrangement joins TRBV5-6 to TRBJ1-2, with 9 positions matching TRBD1. The sample was naive CD4+ T cells sorted from blood. The subset was: CD45RA+ positively selected. The TCR comes from a man younger than 30 in good health. The CDR3 spells CASSHRGLGYGYTF. The CDR3 bases are TGTGCCAGCAGCCACAGGGGGCTGGGCTATGGCTACACCTTC.